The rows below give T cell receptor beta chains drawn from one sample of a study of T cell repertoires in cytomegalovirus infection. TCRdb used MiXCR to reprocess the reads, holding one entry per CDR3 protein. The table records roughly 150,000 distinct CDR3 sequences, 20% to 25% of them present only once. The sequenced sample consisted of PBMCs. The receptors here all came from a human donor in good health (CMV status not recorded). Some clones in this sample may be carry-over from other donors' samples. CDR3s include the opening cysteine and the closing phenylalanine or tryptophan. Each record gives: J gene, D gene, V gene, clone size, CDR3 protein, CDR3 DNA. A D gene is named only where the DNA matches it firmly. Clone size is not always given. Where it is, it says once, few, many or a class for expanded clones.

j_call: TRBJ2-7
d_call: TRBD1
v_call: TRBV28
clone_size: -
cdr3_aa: CASSLTGEDYEQYF
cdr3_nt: TGTGCCAGCAGCCTGACAGGGGAGGACTACGAGCAGTACTTC

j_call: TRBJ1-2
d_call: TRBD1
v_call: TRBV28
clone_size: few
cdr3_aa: CASGAGGNYGYTF
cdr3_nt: TGTGCCAGCGGGGCAGGGGGAAACTATGGCTACACCTTC

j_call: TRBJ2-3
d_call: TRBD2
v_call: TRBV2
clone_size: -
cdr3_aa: CASSEGGTSGGTDTQYF
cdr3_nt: TGTGCCAGCAGTGAAGGGGGAACTAGCGGGGGAACAGATACGCAGTATTTT

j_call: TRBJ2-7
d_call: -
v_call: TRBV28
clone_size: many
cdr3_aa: CASSPGFTYEQYF
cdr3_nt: TGTGCCAGCAGTCCCGGATTTACCTACGAGCAGTACTTC

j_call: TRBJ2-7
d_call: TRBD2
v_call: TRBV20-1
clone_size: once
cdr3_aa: CSARGVRLAALGEQYF
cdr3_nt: TGCAGTGCTAGAGGGGTTAGACTAGCGGCATTGGGCGAGCAGTACTTC

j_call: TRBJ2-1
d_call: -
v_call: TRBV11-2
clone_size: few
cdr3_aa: CASSSHGSSLIQFF
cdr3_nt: TGTGCCAGCAGCTCCCACGGGTCTAGCCTAATCCAGTTCTTC

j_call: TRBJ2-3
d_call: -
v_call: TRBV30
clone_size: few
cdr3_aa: CAWRSVDTQYF
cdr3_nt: TGTGCCTGGAGATCAGTGGATACGCAGTATTTT

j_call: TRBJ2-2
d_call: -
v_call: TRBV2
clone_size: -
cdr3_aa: CASRVGQNTGELFF
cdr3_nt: TGTGCCAGCAGAGTCGGACAGAACACCGGGGAGCTGTTTTTT

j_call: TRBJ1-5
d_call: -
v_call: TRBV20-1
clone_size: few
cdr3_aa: CSARGRGEWNQPQHF
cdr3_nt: TGCAGTGCTAGGGGGAGGGGAGAATGGAATCAGCCCCAGCATTTT

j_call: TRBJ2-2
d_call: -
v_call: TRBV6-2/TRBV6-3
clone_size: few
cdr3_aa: CASTISSWTNTGELFF
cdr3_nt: TGTGCCAGCACCATCTCTTCGTGGACTAACACCGGGGAGCTGTTTTTT

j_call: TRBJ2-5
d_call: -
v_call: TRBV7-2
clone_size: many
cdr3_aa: CASSLVSGMETQYF
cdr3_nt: TGTGCCAGCAGCTTAGTTTCAGGGATGGAGACCCAGTACTTC

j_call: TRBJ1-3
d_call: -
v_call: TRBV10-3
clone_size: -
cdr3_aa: CAIWDARSGNTIYF
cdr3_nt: TGTGCCATCTGGGACGCACGCTCTGGAAACACCATATATTTT

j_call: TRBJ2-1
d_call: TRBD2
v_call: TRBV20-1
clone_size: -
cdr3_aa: CSARASGRRDEQFF
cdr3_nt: TGCAGTGCCAGAGCTAGCGGGAGACGGGATGAGCAGTTCTTC

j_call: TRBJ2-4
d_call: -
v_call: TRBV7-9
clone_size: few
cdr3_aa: CASSLGQTFIGNIQYF
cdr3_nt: TGTGCCAGCAGCTTAGGCCAGACTTTCATAGGAAACATTCAGTACTTC

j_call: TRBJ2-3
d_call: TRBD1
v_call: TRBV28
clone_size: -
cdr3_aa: CASSPGTGASTDTQYF
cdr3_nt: TGTGCCAGCAGTCCGGGGACAGGGGCTAGCACAGATACGCAGTATTTT

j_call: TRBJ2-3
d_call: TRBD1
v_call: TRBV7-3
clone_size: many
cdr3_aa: CASSAQQGEGADTQYF
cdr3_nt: TGTGCCAGCAGCGCCCAACAGGGGGAAGGGGCAGATACGCAGTATTTT

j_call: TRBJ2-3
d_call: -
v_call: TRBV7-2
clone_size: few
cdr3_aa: CASSPRDSLIDTQYF
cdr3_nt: TGTGCCAGCAGCCCTCGGGACTCCTTGATAGATACGCAGTATTTT

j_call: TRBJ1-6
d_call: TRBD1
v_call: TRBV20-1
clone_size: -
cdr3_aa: CSAIGQGGSPLHF
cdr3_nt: TGCAGTGCAATAGGACAGGGCGGTTCACCCCTCCACTTT

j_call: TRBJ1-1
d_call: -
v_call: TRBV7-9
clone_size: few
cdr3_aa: CASSLRDLDTEAFF
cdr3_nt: TGTGCCAGCAGCTTACGGGACTTGGACACTGAAGCTTTCTTT

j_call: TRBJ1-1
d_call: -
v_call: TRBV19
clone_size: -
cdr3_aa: CASSTRPSNTEAFF
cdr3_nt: TGTGCCAGTAGTACCCGCCCCTCGAACACTGAAGCTTTCTTT

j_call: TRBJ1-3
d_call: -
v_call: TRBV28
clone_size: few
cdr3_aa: CASSSPAGEGNTIYF
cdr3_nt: TGTGCCAGCAGTTCTCCTGCGGGCGAGGGAAACACCATATATTTT

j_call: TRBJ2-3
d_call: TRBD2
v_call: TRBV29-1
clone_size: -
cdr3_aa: CSVQGTSGRTTDTQYF
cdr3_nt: TGCAGCGTCCAAGGGACTAGCGGGAGGACCACAGATACGCAGTATTTT

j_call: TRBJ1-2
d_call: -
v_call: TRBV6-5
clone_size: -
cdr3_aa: CASRTIREAARYGYTF
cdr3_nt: TGTGCCAGCAGGACGATTCGGGAGGCCGCCCGGTATGGCTACACCTTC

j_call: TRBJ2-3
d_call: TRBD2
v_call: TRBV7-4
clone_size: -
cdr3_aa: CASRGLAGEAYTQYF
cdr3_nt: TGTGCCAGCAGGGGACTAGCGGGAGAGGCATATACGCAGTATTTT

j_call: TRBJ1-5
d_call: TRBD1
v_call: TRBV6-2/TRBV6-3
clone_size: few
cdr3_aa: CASRTGQAVSQPQHF
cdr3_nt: TGTGCCAGCAGGACGGGACAGGCGGTAAGTCAGCCCCAGCATTTT

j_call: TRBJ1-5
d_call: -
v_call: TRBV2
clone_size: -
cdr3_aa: CASSEARAGYSNQPQHF
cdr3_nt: TGTGCCAGCAGTGAAGCGCGGGCAGGGTATAGCAATCAGCCCCAGCATTTT

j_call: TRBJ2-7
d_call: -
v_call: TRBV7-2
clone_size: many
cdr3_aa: CASSLGLATYEQYF
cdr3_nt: TGTGCCAGCAGCTTAGGGCTCGCCACCTACGAGCAGTACTTC

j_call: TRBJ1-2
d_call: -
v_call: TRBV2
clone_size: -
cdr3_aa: CASTYAGVAGTNYGYTF
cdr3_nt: TGTGCCAGCACCTACGCCGGGGTAGCGGGAACTAACTATGGCTACACCTTC

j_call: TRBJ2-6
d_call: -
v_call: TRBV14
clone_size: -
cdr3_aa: CASSQVAGANVLTF
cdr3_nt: TGTGCCAGCAGCCAGGTCGCTGGGGCCAACGTCCTGACTTTC

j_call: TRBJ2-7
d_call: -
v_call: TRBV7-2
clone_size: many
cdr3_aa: CASGLSGRSYEQYF
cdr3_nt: TGTGCCAGCGGGCTGAGCGGTCGATCCTACGAGCAGTACTTC

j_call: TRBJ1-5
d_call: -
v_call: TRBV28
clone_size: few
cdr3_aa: CASSHGGMSNQPQHF
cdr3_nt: TGTGCCAGCAGCCACGGGGGGATGAGCAATCAGCCCCAGCATTTT

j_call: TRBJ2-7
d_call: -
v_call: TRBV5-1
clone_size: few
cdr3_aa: CASSSRATGNYEQYF
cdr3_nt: TGCGCCAGCAGCTCACGGGCCACGGGTAACTACGAGCAGTACTTC

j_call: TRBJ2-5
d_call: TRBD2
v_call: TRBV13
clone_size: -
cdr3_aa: CASSSNSGGGGETQYF
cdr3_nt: TGTGCCAGCAGCTCCAACAGCGGGGGCGGGGGAGAGACCCAGTACTTC

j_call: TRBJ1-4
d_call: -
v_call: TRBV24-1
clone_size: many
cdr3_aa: CATSDAGGTNEKLFF
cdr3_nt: TGTGCCACCAGTGACGCCGGTGGGACTAATGAAAAACTGTTTTTT

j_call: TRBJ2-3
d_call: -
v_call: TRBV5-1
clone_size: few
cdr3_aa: CASNGRGAADTQYF
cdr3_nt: TGCGCCAGCAACGGCAGGGGAGCTGCAGATACGCAGTATTTT

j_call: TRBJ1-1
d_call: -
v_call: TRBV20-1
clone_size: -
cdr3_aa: CSARDPRRRGSPNTEAFF
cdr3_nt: TGCAGTGCTAGAGATCCCCGCAGGCGCGGATCCCCGAACACTGAAGCTTTCTTT

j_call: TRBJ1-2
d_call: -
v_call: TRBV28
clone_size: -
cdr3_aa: CASSPSARVRNYGYTF
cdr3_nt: TGTGCCAGCAGTCCCTCGGCTCGGGTTCGGAACTATGGCTACACCTTC

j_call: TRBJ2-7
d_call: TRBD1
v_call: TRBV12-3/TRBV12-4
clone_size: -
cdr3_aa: CASSPTGTGATYEQYF
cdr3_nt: TGTGCCAGCAGTCCAACCGGGACAGGGGCAACCTACGAGCAGTACTTC

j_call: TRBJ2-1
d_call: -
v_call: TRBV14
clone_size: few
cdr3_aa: CASSIYAEQFF
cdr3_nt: TGTGCCAGCTCTATTTACGCTGAGCAGTTCTTC

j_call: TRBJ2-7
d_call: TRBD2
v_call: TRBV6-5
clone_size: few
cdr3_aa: CATSPSGGISYEQYF
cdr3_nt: TGTGCCACCTCCCCTAGCGGGGGAATCTCCTACGAGCAGTACTTC

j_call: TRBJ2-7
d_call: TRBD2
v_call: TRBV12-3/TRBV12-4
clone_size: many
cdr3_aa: CASSSGTSGGSEQYF
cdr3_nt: TGTGCCAGCAGTTCGGGGACTAGCGGGGGTTCCGAGCAGTACTTC

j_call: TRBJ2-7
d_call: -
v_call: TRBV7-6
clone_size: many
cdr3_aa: CASSFSGNEQYF
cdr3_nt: TGTGCCAGCAGCTTTTCCGGGAACGAGCAGTACTTC

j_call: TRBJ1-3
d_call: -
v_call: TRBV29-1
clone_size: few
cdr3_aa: CSVRGEGGNTIYF
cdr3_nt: TGCAGCGTTAGGGGGGAAGGTGGAAACACCATATATTTT

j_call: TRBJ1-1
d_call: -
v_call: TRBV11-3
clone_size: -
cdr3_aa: CASSLGSGTEAFF
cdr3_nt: TGTGCCAGCAGCTTAGGGAGCGGCACTGAAGCTTTCTTT

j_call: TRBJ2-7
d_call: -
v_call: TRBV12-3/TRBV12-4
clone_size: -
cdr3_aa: CASMGSNEQYF
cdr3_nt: TGTGCCAGCATGGGATCCAACGAGCAGTACTTC

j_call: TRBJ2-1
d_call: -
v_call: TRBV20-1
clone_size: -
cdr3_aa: CSARDQNGNEQFF
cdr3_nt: TGCAGTGCTAGGGACCAAAACGGGAATGAGCAGTTCTTC

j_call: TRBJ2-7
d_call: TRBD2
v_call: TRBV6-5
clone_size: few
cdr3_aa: CASSLAGELGDKYF
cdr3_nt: TGTGCCAGCAGTTTAGCGGGGGAATTGGGGGATAAGTACTTC

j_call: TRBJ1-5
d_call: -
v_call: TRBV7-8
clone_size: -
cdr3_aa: CASSGGRGVQQPQHF
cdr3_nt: TGTGCCAGCAGTGGGGGGAGAGGGGTCCAGCAGCCCCAGCATTTT

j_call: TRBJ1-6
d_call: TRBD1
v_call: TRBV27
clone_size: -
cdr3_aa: CASSFDRGNSPLHF
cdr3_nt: TGTGCCAGCAGTTTCGACAGGGGTAATTCACCCCTCCACTTT

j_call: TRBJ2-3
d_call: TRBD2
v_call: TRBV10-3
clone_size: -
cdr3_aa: CAISEGTSGSTDTQYF
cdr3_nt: TGTGCCATCAGTGAAGGGACTAGCGGGAGCACAGATACGCAGTATTTT

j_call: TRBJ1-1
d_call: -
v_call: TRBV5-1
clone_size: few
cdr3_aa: CASSLVGAENTEAFF
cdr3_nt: TGCGCCAGCAGCTTGGTTGGGGCAGAGAACACTGAAGCTTTCTTT

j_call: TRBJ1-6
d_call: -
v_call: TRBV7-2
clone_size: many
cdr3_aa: CASSMGGGAGSPLHF
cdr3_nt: TGTGCCAGCAGTATGGGTGGAGGGGCAGGTTCACCCCTCCACTTT

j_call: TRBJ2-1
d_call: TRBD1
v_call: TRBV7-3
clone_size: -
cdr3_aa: CASSTTGGADNGQFF
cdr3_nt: TGTGCCAGCAGCACTACAGGGGGCGCGGACAATGGGCAGTTCTTC

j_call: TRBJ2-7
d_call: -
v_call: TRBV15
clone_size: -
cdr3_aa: CATSSRDTRGDQYF
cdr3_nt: TGTGCCACCAGCAGTAGGGACACCCGTGGCGATCAGTACTTC

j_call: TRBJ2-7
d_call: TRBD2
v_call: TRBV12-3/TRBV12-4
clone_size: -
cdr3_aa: CASSLTSGWEQYF
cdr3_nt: TGTGCCAGCAGCTTGACTAGCGGGTGGGAGCAGTACTTC

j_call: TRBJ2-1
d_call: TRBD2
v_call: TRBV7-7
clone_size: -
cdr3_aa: CASSSTSGNNEQFF
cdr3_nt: TGTGCTAGCAGCTCGACTAGCGGGAACAATGAGCAGTTCTTC